Only one count was recorded for the clone carrying this TCR beta chain. Its target is not known. This specimen comes from a study of OX40 agonist ivuxolimab in advanced cancers. Study observations and caveats: Compared with others, partial responders at 0.1-3.0 mg/kg displayed clonal expansion among the lowest.

Assay: immunoSEQ multiplex PCR; the TCRdb copy retains only in-frame clones and omits some. The sample shows around 64,000 clones, approximately 88% of them seen only once. This CDR3 has 13 residues. The germline gives CDR1 SGHVS, CDR2 FQNEAQ. V dropped 5 bases and J dropped 0 bases, with 7 bases sitting between them. The sequencing used CD4+ or CD8+ T cells sorted from blood, collected in a trial of the OX40 agonist ivuxolimab. The rearrangement uses TRBV7-8 and TRBJ1-1; D possibly corresponds to TRBD1 (5 bases). This TCR was sampled from an adult with an advanced solid tumor such as melanoma, head and neck, liver or kidney cancer. In nucleotides, the CDR3 is TGTGCCAGCAGCCTGACAGTGAACACTGAAGCTTTCTTT. Encoded protein: CASSLTVNTEAFF.